One sample yielded the 22 T cell receptor beta chains listed below, sequenced in a study of response to subunit inactivated influenza vaccine. TCRdb reanalysed the RT-PCR reads using MiXCR and keeps one entry per CDR3 protein. In the table there are about 520,000 distinct CDR3 sequences, around 25% of which are singletons. The specimen comprised CD4+ T cells sorted from PBMCs, sampled more than 4 days after vaccination. The source is a man aged 45-60 years who received an inactivated influenza vaccine.

The sample holds a few counts of this clonotype. The genes are TRBV6-6 and TRBJ2-1; D is unclear. The V and J ends lost 6 bases and 6 bases respectively, with 6 bases between them. The CDR3 sequence is 11 residues long. CDR1 is MNHNY and CDR2 is SVGAGI in the germline V gene (reference sequence). The CDR3 coding sequence is TGTGCCAGCAGCACGGTCAATGAGCAGTTCTTC. Protein product: CASSTVNEQFF.

This clonotype was seen a handful of times. The chain has TRBV7-6 and TRBJ2-7; tentatively, D is TRBD2 (6 bases). Per germline, CDR1 SGHVS and CDR2 FNYEAQ. The ends were cut back, 4 bases at V and 1 base at J, with 11 bases in the middle. The CDR3 is 14 residues long. The CDR3 reads CASSSRRGSYEQYF. The CDR3, as DNA: TGTGCCAGCAGCTCCAGGCGGGGATCCTACGAGCAGTACTTC.

This clonotype was seen more than once but under ten times. The DNA of the CDR3 is TGTGCCAGCACCGATCCCGGGGTGACGGGGTCTCTCTTCACAGATACGCAGTATTTT. It yields the protein CASTDPGVTGSLFTDTQYF. The genes are TRBV6-1 and TRBJ2-3; maybe TRBD2 (5 bases). Germline V lookup: CDR1 MNHNS, CDR2 SASEGT. The V end lost 7 bases, the J end lost 2 bases, and 28 bases lay between the germline ends. The CDR3 is made up of 19 amino acids.

This chain connects TRBV9 to TRBJ2-3, with no clear D. From germline, CDR1 is SGDLS and CDR2 YYNGEE. V was clipped by 0 bases and J by 2 bases, with 10 bases between them. The CDR3 extends over 15 amino acids. The CDR3 DNA follows: TGTGCCAGCAGCGTAGATGCACAGAACACAGATACGCAGTATTTT. It encodes CASSVDAQNTDTQYF.

This clonotype appeared a few times. J is TRBJ2-3 and V is TRBV25-1, with 9 bases aligning to TRBD1. V dropped 10 bases and J dropped 4; count of bases not matched to a gene: 12. Germline CDR1 is MGHDK and CDR2 is SYGVNS. This CDR3 is 15 amino acids long. The CDR3 DNA reads TGTGCCACCCTATACCGGGACAGGGTGGCAGATACGCAGTATTTT. Its protein is CATLYRDRVADTQYF.

CDR3 region: CASSVGLAGDTQYF. CDR3 nucleotide sequence: TGTGCCAGCAGCGTAGGGCTAGCGGGAGATACGCAGTATTTT. J is TRBJ2-3 and V is TRBV9; 8 positions agree with TRBD2. In germline, CDR1 is SGDLS, CDR2 YYNGEE. CDR3 size: 14 residues. After removal of 0 bases from V and 5 bases from J, the junction contained 2 bases not matched to a gene.

Many counts were recorded for this clonotype. The V and J genes are TRBV12-3 or TRBV12-4 and TRBJ2-3; 7 bases are a match to TRBD1. With 6 bases clipped from V and 3 bases from J, the junction kept 6 bases outside the gene matches. The CDR3 has 14 residues. CDR3 coding DNA: TGTGCCAGCAGGCCGACAGGGTTGACAGATACGCAGTATTTT. Protein: CASRPTGLTDTQYF.

V usage is TRBV6-2 or TRBV6-3 and J usage is TRBJ2-7; TRBD2 agrees at 7 bases. The CDR3 runs 13 residues. Germline assignment: CDR1 MNHEY and CDR2 SVGEGT. V lost 7 bases, J lost 1 base, and 4 bases stayed unmatched. As DNA, the CDR3 is TGTGCCAGCACCCTGCGGGGGTCCTACGAGCAGTACTTC. Amino acid sequence: CASTLRGSYEQYF.

The rearrangement uses TRBV7-2 and TRBJ1-6; 7 bases match TRBD1. Germline lookup yields CDR1 SGHTA and CDR2 FQGNSA. V shed 0 bases, J shed 5 bases, and the junction held 4 bases outside the gene matches. This CDR3 has 16 amino acids. CDR3 amino acids: CASSLANRGNNSPLHF. CDR3 DNA: TGTGCCAGCAGCTTAGCTAACAGGGGCAATAATTCACCCCTCCACTTT. The variable domain in full, with the rest retrieved from reference TRBV7-2 and TRBJ1-6, is GAGVSQSPSNKVTEKGKDVELRCDPISGHTALYWYRQSLGQGLEFLIYFQGNSAPDKSGLPSDRFSAERTGGSVSTLTIQRTQQEDSAVYLCASSLANRGNNSPLHFGNGTRLTVT.

This clonotype was counted a few times. The CDR3, as DNA: TGCGCCAGCAGCTTGGCTCTACAGAACACTGAAGCTTTCTTT. It translates to CASSLALQNTEAFF. The genes are TRBV5-1 and TRBJ1-1; D remains ambiguous. This CDR3 region has 14 residues. V was clipped by 0 bases and J by 1 base, with 7 bases between them. The V gene's germline CDR1 is SGHRS and CDR2 YFSETQ.

This clonotype was seen a handful of times. The J gene is TRBJ2-7, the V gene TRBV28, with D unresolved. The CDR3 extends over 16 amino acids. In germline, CDR1 is MDHEN, CDR2 SYDVKM. The germline V and J ends were trimmed by 2 bases and 2 bases, with 16 bases remaining between them. The CDR3 reads CASSLTAVSLTYEQYF. The DNA of the CDR3 is TGTGCCAGCAGTTTAACGGCAGTAAGCCTCACCTACGAGCAGTACTTC.

This clonotype was observed a handful of times. The chain has TRBV10-2 and TRBJ2-3, with D possibly being TRBD2 (6 bases). The CDR3 length is 14 residues. V lost 4 bases, J lost 3 bases, and 11 bases lay in between. Looked up from germline, CDR1 is WSHSY and CDR2 is SAAADI. The CDR3 DNA sequence: TGCGCCAGCAGTGTACTCCTAGCGACAGATACGCAGTATTTT. Residues: CASSVLLATDTQYF.

This clonotype has just a few counts. The chain links TRBV29-1 to TRBJ2-7, with TRBD2 identical over 11 bases. V shed 3 bases, J shed 2 bases, and the junction held 3 bases outside the gene matches. Looked up from germline, CDR1 is SQVTM and CDR2 is ANQGSEA. The CDR3 sequence is 14 residues long. CDR3 region: CSVEVTSGTYEQYF. The CDR3 DNA sequence: TGCAGCGTTGAGGTGACTAGCGGGACCTACGAGCAGTACTTC.

The V gene is TRBV24-1, the J gene TRBJ2-1; D is perhaps TRBD1 (5 bases). From germline, CDR1 is KGHDR and CDR2 SFDVKD. CDR3 length: 17 amino acids. Trimming took 4 bases from V and 0 from J, leaving 15 bases between them. The CDR3 region has the DNA TGTGCCACCAGTGAGGGGCCTCGTAAGAGCTCCTACAATGAGCAGTTCTTC. Its protein product is CATSEGPRKSSYNEQFF.

This clonotype was seen a handful of times. The rearrangement joins TRBV5-1 to TRBJ1-4; 8 bases are shared with TRBD1. V dropped 1 base and J dropped 6; count of bases not matched to a gene: 8. The V gene's germline CDR1 is SGHRS and CDR2 YFSETQ. The CDR3 loop spans 16 amino acids. CDR3: CASSLQGATEDEKLFF. The CDR3 bases are TGCGCCAGCAGCTTGCAGGGGGCGACTGAGGATGAAAAACTGTTTTTT. Complete variable domain (other parts from reference TRBV5-1 and TRBJ1-4): KAGVTQTPRYLIKTRGQQVTLSCSPISGHRSVSWYQQTPGQGLQFLFEYFSETQRNKGNFPGRFSGRQFSNSRSEMNVSTLELGDSALYLCASSLQGATEDEKLFFGSGTQLSVL.

This clonotype was recorded a few times. CDR3 coding DNA: TGTGCCAGCAGCTTAGATAGGGGGCTCAACGAGCAGTACTTC. It encodes CASSLDRGLNEQYF. The chain uses TRBV7-2 and TRBJ2-7; 7 positions match TRBD1. V lost 1 base, J lost 5 bases, and 5 bases stayed unmatched. The CDR3 is made up of 14 amino acids. CDR1 SGHTA and CDR2 FQGNSA come from the germline V gene.

This clonotype was observed a few times. The chain combines TRBV28 with TRBJ1-2; unclear D gene. The V gene lost 1 base and the J gene lost 3 bases, with 3 bases spanning the gap. The CDR3 consists of 12 residues. Germline CDR1 reads MDHEN; CDR2 reads SYDVKM. CDR3 sequence reads: CASSLSDYGYTF. CDR3 nucleotides: TGTGCCAGCAGTTTATCGGACTATGGCTACACCTTC.

The V call is TRBV5-8, the J call TRBJ2-1; 9 bases line up with TRBD2. Germline CDR1 SGHTS, CDR2 YDEGEE. Unmatched junction bases numbered 11, after V lost 5 bases and J lost 5 bases. This CDR3 region has 16 residues. The CDR3, as DNA: TGTGCCAGCAGAGGGTACCAGCGGGAGGCTAACAATGAGCAGTTCTTC. Protein: CASRGYQREANNEQFF.

The CDR3 DNA is TGTGCCAGCAGTCGACCAGGTAACTACGAGCAGTACTTC. This sequence encodes CASSRPGNYEQYF. The V call is TRBV12-3 or TRBV12-4, the J call TRBJ2-7; D gene ambiguous. V shed 5 bases and J shed 3 bases, with 11 bases lying between them. The CDR3 extends over 13 amino acids.

The chain joins TRBV9 to TRBJ2-1; 7 bases map to TRBD2. V shed 0 bases, J shed 6 bases, and the junction held 0 bases outside the gene matches. Germline V gene lookup returns CDR1 SGDLS and CDR2 YYNGEE. The CDR3 contains 13 residues. CDR3: CASSVGTSNEQFF. As DNA, the CDR3 is TGTGCCAGCAGCGTAGGGACTAGCAATGAGCAGTTCTTC.

The chain combines TRBV5-4 with TRBJ2-1; D gene ambiguous. The CDR3 has 17 amino acids. Per germline, CDR1 SGHNT and CDR2 YYREEE (reference sequence). Trimming shortened V by 0 bases and J by 2 bases, and 15 bases separated the two germline ends. CDR3 bases: TGTGCCAGCAGCTTGGAGCTCTTCAGCCGAACCTACAATGAGCAGTTCTTC. Its protein product is CASSLELFSRTYNEQFF.

The V gene is TRBV29-1, the J gene TRBJ1-2, with D possibly being TRBD1 (5 bases). Germline CDR1 and CDR2: SQVTM and ANQGSEA. The CDR3 totals 13 residues. V was shortened by 0 bases and J by 3 bases, with 8 bases between the two germline ends. This CDR3 reads CSVEDVRDYGYTF. The CDR3, as DNA: TGCAGCGTTGAAGATGTCAGGGACTATGGCTACACCTTC.